This T cell receptor (beta chain) was found in a study of T cell changes during pregnancy in multiple sclerosis. Trimming removed 8 bases from V and 0 bases from J, with 11 bases in between. The CDR3 runs to 13 residues. Germline values: CDR1 SNHLY, CDR2 FYNNEI. Method: immunoSEQ multiplex PCR; TCRdb's copy keeps in-frame clones and lacks some. The data contain roughly 110,000 clones, about 89% of them seen just once; the ten biggest clones take up roughly 1.6%. V gene TRBV2 combines with J gene TRBJ2-7; D is possibly TRBD2 (6 bases). The source material was peripheral blood, sampled before pregnancy. The clonotype originates from a female donor with multiple sclerosis, enrolled in a pregnancy study. CDR3 coding DNA: TGTGCCAGCCGGCGGGGAGTCTCCTACGAGCAGTACTTC. Its protein is CASRRGVSYEQYF.